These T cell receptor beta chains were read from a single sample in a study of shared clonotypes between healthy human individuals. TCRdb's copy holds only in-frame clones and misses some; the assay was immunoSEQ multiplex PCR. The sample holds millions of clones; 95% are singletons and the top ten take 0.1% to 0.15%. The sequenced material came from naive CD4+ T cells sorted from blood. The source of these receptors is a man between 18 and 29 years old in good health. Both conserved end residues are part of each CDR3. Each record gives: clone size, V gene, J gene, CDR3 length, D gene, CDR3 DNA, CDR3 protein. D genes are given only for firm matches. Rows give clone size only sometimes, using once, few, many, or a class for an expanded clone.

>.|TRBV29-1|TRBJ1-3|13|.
TGCAGCGCCTCCGGACCTGGGGGAAACACCATATATTTT
CSASGPGGNTIYF
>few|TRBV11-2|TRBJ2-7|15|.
TGTGCCAGCAGCTTCCGGATCCCCTTCTCCTACGAGCAGTACTTC
CASSFRIPFSYEQYF
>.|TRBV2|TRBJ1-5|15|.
TGTGCCAGCAGCCCCCAGGGCTTTAGCAATCAGCCCCAGCATTTT
CASSPQGFSNQPQHF
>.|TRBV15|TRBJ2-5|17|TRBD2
TGTGCCACCAGCAGAGAGTTTCTAGCGGCTACACAAGAGACCCAGTACTTC
CATSREFLAATQETQYF
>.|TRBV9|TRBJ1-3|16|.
TGTGCCAGCAGCGAAGGTCTCGACAAGCGGGGAAACACCATATATTTT
CASSEGLDKRGNTIYF
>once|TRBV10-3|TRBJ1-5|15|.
TGTGCCATCAGTGAGTCGGGAGGGGTCGGTCAGCCCCAGCATTTT
CAISESGGVGQPQHF
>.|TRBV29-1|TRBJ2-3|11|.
TGCAGCGCCCGGCCCACAGATACGCAGTATTTT
CSARPTDTQYF
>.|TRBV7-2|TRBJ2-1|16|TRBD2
TGTGCCAGCAGCTTGTCACCTAGCGGGGGTTACAATGAGCAGTTCTTC
CASSLSPSGGYNEQFF
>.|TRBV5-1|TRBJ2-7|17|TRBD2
TGCGCCAGCAGCTGGGGGCTAGCGGGGGGCCAGTCCTACGAGCAGTACTTC
CASSWGLAGGQSYEQYF
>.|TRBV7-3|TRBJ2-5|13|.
TGTGCCAGCAGCTTGACAGTGCAAGAGACCCAGTACTTC
CASSLTVQETQYF
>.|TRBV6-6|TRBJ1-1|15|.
TGTGCCAGCAGTTACAGCCAGACTATGAACACTGAAGCTTTCTTT
CASSYSQTMNTEAFF
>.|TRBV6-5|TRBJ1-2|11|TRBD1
TGTGCCAGCAGTCGAGGGGGCAAGCACACCTTC
CASSRGGKHTF
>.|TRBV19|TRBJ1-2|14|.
TGTGCCAGTATCCCACAGGGACGAAACTATGGCTACACCTTC
CASIPQGRNYGYTF